The clone carrying this TCR beta chain was observed many times. Its antigen remains unidentified. The entry originates in a study of identical twins. From the 5' RACE reads, TCRdb called clonotypes with MiXCR, one entry per CDR3 protein. The sample yields a few hundred thousand distinct CDR3 sequences, roughly an eighth seen once. Germline-derived CDR1 and CDR2 are LGHDT and YNNKEL (reference sequence). The V gene lost 0 bases and the J gene lost 2 bases, with 9 bases spanning the gap. The CDR3 has 15 residues. Whole-study findings and limits: Donors were not followed over many years; analysis was cross-sectional. For cord blood, abundant beta clonotypes had fewer insertions, unlike memory repertoires, which showed none. The study found excess low generation probability among twin-shared out-of-frame alpha sequences.

The sample was also reused in another study, on yellow fever vaccine responses in identical twins.

J is TRBJ2-3 and V is TRBV3-1; perhaps TRBD2 as D (6 bases). The specimen sequenced was memory (CD45RO+) T cells sorted from blood. This receptor was identified in a woman aged 18-30 years in good health. CDR3 region: CASSQEGLTTDTQYF. The CDR3 region has the DNA TGTGCCAGCAGCCAAGAGGGACTCACCACAGATACGCAGTATTTT.